A selection of T cell receptor beta chains follows, all from one sample in a study of cytomegalovirus exposure and HLA in healthy donors. Using immunoSEQ multiplex PCR, the repertoire was profiled, and TCRdb retains in-frame clones only, with some absent. This sample has 150,000 to 200,000 clones, with more than 70% found just once. Sequencing was carried out using PBMCs. These receptors were taken from a woman in her 40s in good health and CMV-seronegative. Both conserved end residues are part of each CDR3. D genes are given only for firm matches. Not every row has a clone size; where given, it reads once, few, many or a size class.

clone_size,j_call,d_call,v_call,cdr3_aa,cdr3_nt
-,TRBJ1-5,-,TRBV4-1,CASSQERGDDSNQPQHF,TGCGCCAGCAGCCAAGAGCGCGGGGACGATAGCAATCAGCCCCAGCATTTT
few,TRBJ2-3,TRBD2,TRBV19,CASQRSSGRAPDTQYF,TGTGCCAGTCAACGAAGTAGCGGGAGGGCGCCAGATACGCAGTATTTT
few,TRBJ2-5,-,TRBV9,CASSVATVSQETQYF,TGTGCCAGCAGCGTGGCGACAGTATCCCAAGAGACCCAGTACTTC
-,TRBJ1-3,TRBD1,TRBV30,CATQGAPGNTIYF,TGTGCAACACAGGGGGCGCCTGGAAACACCATATATTTT
-,TRBJ2-1,TRBD2,TRBV7-6,CASSLLAGGPRDEQFF,TGTGCCAGCAGCTTGTTAGCGGGAGGGCCTCGGGATGAGCAGTTCTTC
-,TRBJ1-3,TRBD1,TRBV19,CASSPSGTASGNTIYF,TGTGCCAGTAGTCCCTCAGGGACAGCCTCTGGAAACACCATATATTTT
few,TRBJ1-2,-,TRBV4-2,CASSQGQDTNYGYTF,TGTGCCAGCAGCCAAGGACAGGACACTAACTATGGCTACACCTTC
once,TRBJ2-3,-,TRBV19,CASTGSSRGDTQYF,TGTGCCAGTACCGGTTCCTCCCGGGGAGATACGCAGTATTTT
-,TRBJ2-7,TRBD1,TRBV11-2,CASSLARQGLGYEQYF,TGTGCCAGCAGCTTAGCCAGACAGGGATTGGGGTACGAGCAGTACTTC
-,TRBJ2-2,TRBD1,TRBV7-7,CASSLDPLTGGIGDTGELFF,TGTGCCAGCAGCTTAGACCCTCTGACAGGGGGCATAGGAGACACCGGGGAGCTGTTTTTT
few,TRBJ2-4,-,TRBV19,CASSPPWGRAKNIQYF,TGTGCCAGTAGTCCCCCGTGGGGCCGAGCCAAAAACATTCAGTACTTC
-,TRBJ2-1,-,TRBV5-1,CAARRDPTYNEQFF,TGCGCCGCTCGCCGGGATCCTACCTACAATGAGCAGTTCTTC
once,TRBJ2-1,-,TRBV6-6,CATPPWGGQFF,TGTGCCACCCCACCGTGGGGAGGTCAGTTCTTC
-,TRBJ1-4,-,TRBV29-1,CSVGLPGTTNEKLFF,TGCAGCGTTGGCCTACCGGGGACAACTAATGAAAAACTGTTTTTT
-,TRBJ2-2,-,TRBV11-2,CASSLDRTDTGELFF,TGTGCCAGCAGCTTAGACAGGACAGACACCGGGGAGCTGTTTTTT
-,TRBJ2-4,-,TRBV6-1,CASSDRDSHGAGIAKNIQYF,TGTGCCAGCAGTGACCGGGACAGCCATGGGGCGGGAATAGCCAAAAACATTCAGTACTTC
once,TRBJ2-3,-,TRBV30,CAWIPGVLGTQYF,TGTGCCTGGATACCCGGGGTTCTTGGTACGCAGTATTTT
-,TRBJ1-1,-,TRBV6-5,CASSYSGGNTEAFF,TGTGCCAGCAGTTACTCCGGGGGGAACACTGAAGCTTTCTTT
-,TRBJ2-1,TRBD1,TRBV7-3,CASSSARTGWNEQFF,TGTGCCAGCAGCTCCGCCAGGACAGGGTGGAATGAGCAGTTCTTC
-,TRBJ2-7,TRBD1,TRBV6-1,CASSVGQDYEQYF,TGTGCCAGCAGTGTCGGACAGGACTACGAGCAGTACTTC
-,TRBJ2-7,-,TRBV11-3,CASSFRGTPFGEQYF,TGTGCCAGCAGCTTTCGAGGCACGCCCTTCGGCGAGCAGTACTTC
-,TRBJ1-2,-,TRBV4-1,CASSQAVPSRSIYGYTF,TGCGCCAGCAGCCAAGCCGTGCCGTCCAGATCCATCTATGGCTACACCTTC
-,TRBJ2-5,TRBD1,TRBV5-1,CASSRTGGEQETQYF,TGCGCCAGCAGCCGAACAGGGGGCGAGCAAGAGACCCAGTACTTC
once,TRBJ2-5,TRBD1,TRBV2,CASGRQGIIQETQYF,TGTGCCAGCGGCAGACAGGGGATAATACAAGAGACCCAGTACTTC
-,TRBJ1-2,TRBD1,TRBV30,CAWSVDRVYGYTF,TGTGCCTGGAGTGTGGACAGGGTCTATGGCTACACCTTC
-,TRBJ2-3,-,TRBV6-4,CASGRLDPVDTQYF,TGTGCCAGCGGGAGGTTGGACCCCGTTGATACGCAGTATTTT
few,TRBJ2-2,-,TRBV7-8,CASSSGVGANGELFF,TGTGCCAGCAGCTCGGGGGTTGGGGCGAACGGGGAGCTGTTTTTT
once,TRBJ2-2,-,TRBV6-1,CATSSPAGELFF,TGTGCCACCTCGAGTCCCGCCGGGGAGCTGTTTTTT
-,TRBJ2-1,-,TRBV6-1,CASSEALMAGFNEQFF,TGTGCCAGCAGTGAAGCGCTAATGGCGGGATTCAATGAGCAGTTCTTC
-,TRBJ1-1,-,TRBV18,CASSPTSGQIEAFF,TGTGCCAGCTCACCTACCTCCGGACAGATTGAAGCTTTCTTT
-,TRBJ1-3,-,TRBV6-5,CASSFGGRVAGNTIYF,TGTGCCAGCAGTTTCGGGGGACGGGTCGCAGGAAACACCATATATTTT
-,TRBJ2-7,TRBD2,TRBV5-1,CASSLVGLAGVASYEQYF,TGCGCCAGCAGCTTGGTTGGGCTAGCGGGAGTAGCTTCCTACGAGCAGTACTTC
-,TRBJ2-1,-,TRBV7-3,CASSSGPERAGYNEQFF,TGTGCCAGCAGCTCAGGGCCGGAGAGGGCGGGATACAATGAGCAGTTCTTC
-,TRBJ2-3,TRBD2,TRBV11-2,CASSLVRLAGVNADTQYF,TGTGCCAGCAGCTTAGTCCGGCTAGCGGGAGTGAACGCAGATACGCAGTATTTT
-,TRBJ1-4,-,TRBV27,CASKREYNEKLFF,TGTGCCAGCAAGCGAGAGTATAATGAAAAACTGTTTTTT
-,TRBJ2-3,-,TRBV14,CASSRVNTDTQYF,TGTGCCAGCAGCCGAGTCAACACAGATACGCAGTATTTT
-,TRBJ1-2,-,TRBV6-5,CASSYDRGNYGYTF,TGTGCCAGCAGTTACGACCGAGGGAACTATGGCTACACCTTC
-,TRBJ1-1,TRBD1,TRBV5-1,CASSLGQGAPPKAFF,TGCGCCAGCAGCTTGGGTCAGGGGGCGCCCCCCAAAGCTTTCTTT
-,TRBJ1-1,-,TRBV9,CASSVGTDGNTEAFF,TGTGCCAGCAGCGTAGGTACAGACGGGAACACTGAAGCTTTCTTT
-,TRBJ1-2,-,TRBV19,CASGGGGGYTF,TGTGCCAGTGGCGGGGGAGGCGGCTACACCTTC
-,TRBJ1-2,TRBD1,TRBV6-1,CASRDRAYGYTF,TGTGCCAGCAGGGACAGGGCGTATGGCTACACCTTC
-,TRBJ1-5,TRBD1,TRBV7-6,CASSLTTGARNQPQHF,TGTGCCAGCAGCTTAACCACAGGGGCGCGGAATCAGCCCCAGCATTTT
-,TRBJ2-7,-,TRBV30,CAWSVPQAEQYF,TGTGCCTGGAGTGTACCCCAGGCCGAGCAGTACTTC
-,TRBJ2-7,-,TRBV5-1,CASSLNPWGGYEQYF,TGCGCCAGCAGCTTGAACCCGTGGGGCGGCTACGAGCAGTACTTC
-,TRBJ1-2,-,TRBV28,CASSLVQTYGYTF,TGTGCCAGCAGTTTAGTGCAGACTTATGGCTACACCTTC
-,TRBJ2-1,TRBD2,TRBV6-5,CASSYSGGSPYNEQFF,TGTGCCAGCAGTTACTCCGGCGGGAGCCCCTACAATGAGCAGTTCTTC